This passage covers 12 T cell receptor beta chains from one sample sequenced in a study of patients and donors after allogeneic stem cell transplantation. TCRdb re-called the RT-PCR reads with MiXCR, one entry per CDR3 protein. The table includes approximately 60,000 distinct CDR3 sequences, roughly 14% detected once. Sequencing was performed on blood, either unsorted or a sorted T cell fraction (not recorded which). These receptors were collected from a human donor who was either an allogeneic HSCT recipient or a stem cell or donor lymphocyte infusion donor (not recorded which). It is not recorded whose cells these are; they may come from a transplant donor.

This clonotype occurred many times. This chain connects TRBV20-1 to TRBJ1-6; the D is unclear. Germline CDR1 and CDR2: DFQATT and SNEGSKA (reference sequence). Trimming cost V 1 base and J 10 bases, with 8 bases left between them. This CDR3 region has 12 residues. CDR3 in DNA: TGCAGTGCTAGAGGGGAGCTATCACCCCTCCACTTT. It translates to CSARGELSPLHF.

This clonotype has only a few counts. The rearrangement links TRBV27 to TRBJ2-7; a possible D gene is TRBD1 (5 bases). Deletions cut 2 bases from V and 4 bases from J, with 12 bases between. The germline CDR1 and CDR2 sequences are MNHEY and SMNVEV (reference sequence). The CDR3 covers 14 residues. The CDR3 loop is CASSLGRGRYEQYF. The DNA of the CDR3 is TGTGCCAGCAGTTTAGGTAGGGGCAGGTACGAGCAGTACTTC.

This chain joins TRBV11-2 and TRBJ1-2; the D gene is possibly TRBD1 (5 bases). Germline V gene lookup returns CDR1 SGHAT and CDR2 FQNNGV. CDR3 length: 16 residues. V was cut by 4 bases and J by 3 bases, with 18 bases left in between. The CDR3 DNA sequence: TGTGCCAGCAGCTCATTCCCTGGGGGGGAGGACTATGGCTACACCTTC. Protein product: CASSSFPGGEDYGYTF.

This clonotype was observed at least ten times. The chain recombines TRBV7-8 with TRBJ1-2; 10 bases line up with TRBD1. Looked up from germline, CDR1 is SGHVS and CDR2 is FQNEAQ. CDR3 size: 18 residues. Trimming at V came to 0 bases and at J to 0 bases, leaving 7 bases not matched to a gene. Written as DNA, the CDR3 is TGTGCCAGCAGCTTAGCGCTTAGACAGGGGGCGCCTAACTATGGCTACACCTTC. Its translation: CASSLALRQGAPNYGYTF.

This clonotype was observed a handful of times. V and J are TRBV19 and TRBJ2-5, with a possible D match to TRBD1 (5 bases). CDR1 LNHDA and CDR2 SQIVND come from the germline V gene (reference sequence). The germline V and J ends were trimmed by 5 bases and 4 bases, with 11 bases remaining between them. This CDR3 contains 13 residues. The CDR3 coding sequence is TGTGCCAGTAGTGCAGGGATTGGAGAGACCCAGTACTTC. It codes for CASSAGIGETQYF.

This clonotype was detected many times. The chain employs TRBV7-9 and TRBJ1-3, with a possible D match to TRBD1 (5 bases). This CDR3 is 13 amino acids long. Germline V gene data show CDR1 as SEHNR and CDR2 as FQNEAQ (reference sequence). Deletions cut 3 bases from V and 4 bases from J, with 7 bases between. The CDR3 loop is CASSLAGGNTIYF. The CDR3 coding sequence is TGTGCCAGCAGCTTGGCAGGGGGAAACACCATATATTTT.

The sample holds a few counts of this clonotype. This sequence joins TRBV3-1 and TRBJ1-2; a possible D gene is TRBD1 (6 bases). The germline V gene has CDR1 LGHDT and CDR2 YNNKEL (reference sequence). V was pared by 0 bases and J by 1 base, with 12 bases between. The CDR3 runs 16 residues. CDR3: CASSQEFGTNNYGYTF. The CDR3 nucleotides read TGTGCCAGCAGCCAAGAGTTCGGGACAAATAACTATGGCTACACCTTC.

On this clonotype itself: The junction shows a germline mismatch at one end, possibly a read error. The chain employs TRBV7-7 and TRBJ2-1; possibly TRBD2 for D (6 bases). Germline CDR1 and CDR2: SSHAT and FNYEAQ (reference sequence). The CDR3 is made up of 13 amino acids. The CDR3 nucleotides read TGTGCTAGCAGCTTAGTGATAGCGGACGAGCAGTTCTTC. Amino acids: CASSLVIADEQFF.

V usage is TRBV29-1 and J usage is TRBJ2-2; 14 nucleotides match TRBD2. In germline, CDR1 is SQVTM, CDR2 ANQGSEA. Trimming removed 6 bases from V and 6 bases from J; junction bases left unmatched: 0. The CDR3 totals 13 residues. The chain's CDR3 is CSVGLAGAGELFF. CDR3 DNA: TGCAGCGTGGGACTAGCGGGAGCCGGGGAGCTGTTTTTT.

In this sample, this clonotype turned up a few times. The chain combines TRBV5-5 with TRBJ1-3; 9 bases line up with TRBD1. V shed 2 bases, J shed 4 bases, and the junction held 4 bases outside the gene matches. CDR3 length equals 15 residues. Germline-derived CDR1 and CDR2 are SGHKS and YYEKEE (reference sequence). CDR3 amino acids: CASSLTGGEGNTIYF. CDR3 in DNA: TGTGCCAGCAGCTTAACAGGGGGCGAAGGAAACACCATATATTTT. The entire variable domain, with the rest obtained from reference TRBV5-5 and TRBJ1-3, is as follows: DAGVTQSPTHLIKTRGQQVTLRCSPISGHKSVSWYQQVLGQGPQFIFQYYEKEERGRGNFPDRFSARQFPNYSSELNVNALLLGDSALYLCASSLTGGEGNTIYFGEGSWLTVV.

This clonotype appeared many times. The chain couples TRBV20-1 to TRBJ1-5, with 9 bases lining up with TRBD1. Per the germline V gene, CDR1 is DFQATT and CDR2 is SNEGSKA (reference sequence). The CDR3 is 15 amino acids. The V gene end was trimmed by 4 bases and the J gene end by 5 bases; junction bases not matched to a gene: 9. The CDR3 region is CSAMGQGSTDQPQHF. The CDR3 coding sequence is TGCAGTGCTATGGGACAGGGATCGACCGATCAGCCCCAGCATTTT.

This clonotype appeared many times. CDR3 sequence: CASIPLTEEAFF. The CDR3 coding sequence is TGTGCCAGCATTCCACTGACAGAAGAAGCTTTCTTT. V is TRBV2 and J is TRBJ1-1; a possible D gene is TRBD1 (5 bases). V lost 7 bases and J lost 8, with 14 bases in between. Germline-derived CDR1 and CDR2 are SNHLY and FYNNEI. This CDR3 has 12 residues.